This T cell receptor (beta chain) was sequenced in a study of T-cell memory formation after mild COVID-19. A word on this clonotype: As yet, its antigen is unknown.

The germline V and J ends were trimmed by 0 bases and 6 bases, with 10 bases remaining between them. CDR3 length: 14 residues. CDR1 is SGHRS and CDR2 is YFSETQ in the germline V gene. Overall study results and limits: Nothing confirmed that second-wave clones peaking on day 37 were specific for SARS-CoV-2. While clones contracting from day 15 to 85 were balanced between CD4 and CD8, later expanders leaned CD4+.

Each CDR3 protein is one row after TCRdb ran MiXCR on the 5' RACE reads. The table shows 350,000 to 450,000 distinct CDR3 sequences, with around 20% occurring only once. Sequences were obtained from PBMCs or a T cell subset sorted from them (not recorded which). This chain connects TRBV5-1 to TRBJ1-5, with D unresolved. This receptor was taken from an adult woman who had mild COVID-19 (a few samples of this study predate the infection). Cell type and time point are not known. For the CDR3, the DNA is TGCGCCAGCAGCTTGGATGGGGTCGGTCAGCCCCAGCATTTT. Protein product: CASSLDGVGQPQHF.